This TCR beta chain was recorded in a study of blood T cell repertoires in COVID-19. About the research overall: Sample material is recorded as cDNA or gDNA derived from T cells, B-cell-depleted T cells, or PBMCs.

The V end was cut by 4 bases, the J end by 1 base, with 15 bases between. This CDR3 region has 15 residues. Germline V gene sequence: CDR1 SGHNT, CDR2 YYREEE (reference sequence). Libraries were prepared by immunoSEQ multiplex PCR; TCRdb keeps only in-frame clonotypes and omits some of them. Here the sample spans over 65,000 clones, around 78% being singletons. Seattle patients were enrolled during active infection and followed longitudinally. This clonotype was sampled from a man in his fifties or sixties with COVID-19, enrolled during active disease. Sequenced: peripheral blood. The V call is TRBV5-4, the J call TRBJ2-7; perhaps TRBD1 as D (6 bases). The CDR3 coding sequence is TGTGCCAGCAGCCTGGGGACATTAAGTTCCTACGAGCAGTACTTC. Protein: CASSLGTLSSYEQYF.